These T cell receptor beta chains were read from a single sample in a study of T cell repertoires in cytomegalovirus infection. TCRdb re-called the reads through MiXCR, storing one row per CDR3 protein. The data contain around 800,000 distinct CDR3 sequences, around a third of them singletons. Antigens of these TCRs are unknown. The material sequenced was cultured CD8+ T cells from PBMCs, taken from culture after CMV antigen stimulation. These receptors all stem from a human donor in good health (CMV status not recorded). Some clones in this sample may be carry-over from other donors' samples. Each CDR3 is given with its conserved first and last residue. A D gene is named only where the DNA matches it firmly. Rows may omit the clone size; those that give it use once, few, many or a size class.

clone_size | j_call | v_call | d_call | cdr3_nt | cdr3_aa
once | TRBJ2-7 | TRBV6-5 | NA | TGTGCCAGCAGTTACTCGGAGTCCTACGAGCAGTACTTC | CASSYSESYEQYF
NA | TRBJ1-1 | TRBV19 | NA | TGTGCCAGTAGGTGGAACACTGAAGCTTTCTTT | CASRWNTEAFF
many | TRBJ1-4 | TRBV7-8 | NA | TGTGCCAGCAGAAGAGAGTCCGTTAGTAATGAAAAACTGTTTTTT | CASRRESVSNEKLFF
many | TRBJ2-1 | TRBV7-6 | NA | TGTGCCAGCAGCTCGGAAGGGGAACTCTACAATGAGCAGTTCTTC | CASSSEGELYNEQFF
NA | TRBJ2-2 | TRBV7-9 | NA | TGTGCCAGCAGAAGCCGGGGTTTCGGCACCGGGGAGCTGTTTTTT | CASRSRGFGTGELFF
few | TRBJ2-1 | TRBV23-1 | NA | TGCGCCAGCAGTCAATCTTTCAGCGGGTCAAACAATGAGCAGTTCTTC | CASSQSFSGSNNEQFF
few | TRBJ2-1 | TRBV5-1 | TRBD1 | TGCGCCAGCAGCTTGGCACAGGGGAACAGGAATGAGCAGTTCTTC | CASSLAQGNRNEQFF
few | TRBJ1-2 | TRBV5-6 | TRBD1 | TGTGCCAGCAGCGACCGGGACAGGGGATTCTCTAACTATGGCTACACCTTC | CASSDRDRGFSNYGYTF
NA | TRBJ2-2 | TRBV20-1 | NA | TGCAGTGCTAGAGATTTATCAGGGTGGGGCACCGGGGAGCTGTTTTTT | CSARDLSGWGTGELFF
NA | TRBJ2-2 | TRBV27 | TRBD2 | TGTGCCAGCAGTTGGACTAGCGGGGTGAGAAGCGGGGAGCTGTTTTTT | CASSWTSGVRSGELFF